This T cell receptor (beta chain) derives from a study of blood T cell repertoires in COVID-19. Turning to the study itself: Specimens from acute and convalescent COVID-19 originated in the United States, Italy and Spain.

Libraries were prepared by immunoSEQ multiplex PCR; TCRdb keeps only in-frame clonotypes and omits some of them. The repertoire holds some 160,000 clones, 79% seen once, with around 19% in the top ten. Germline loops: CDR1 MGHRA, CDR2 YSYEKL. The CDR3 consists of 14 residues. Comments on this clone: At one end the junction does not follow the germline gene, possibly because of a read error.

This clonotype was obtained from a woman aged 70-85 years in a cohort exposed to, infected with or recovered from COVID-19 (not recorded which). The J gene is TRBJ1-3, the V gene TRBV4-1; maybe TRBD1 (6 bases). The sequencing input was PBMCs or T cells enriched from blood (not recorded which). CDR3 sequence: CASSQTGYGNIIYF. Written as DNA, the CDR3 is TGCGCCAGCAGCCAAACAGGGTACGGAAACATCATATATTTT.